A single sample gave rise to the 22 T cell receptor beta chains below, sequenced in a study of early T cells in non-severe SARS-CoV-2 infection. TCRdb reprocessed the 5' RACE reads with MiXCR, giving one entry per CDR3 protein. The sample contains 55,000 to 65,000 distinct CDR3 sequences, around 9.3% of which appear only once. The sequenced sample was whole blood. These receptors all come from an adult who was a healthcare worker with PCR-confirmed SARS-CoV-2 infection or an uninfected control (not recorded which).

This clonotype was seen a handful of times. The chain employs TRBV28 and TRBJ2-7, with no clear D. Per the germline V gene, CDR1 is MDHEN and CDR2 is SYDVKM. The CDR3 has 12 residues. V gave up 1 base and J gave up 3 bases, with 4 bases separating them. CDR3 amino acids: CASSLSFYEQYF. The CDR3 nucleotides are TGTGCCAGCAGTTTATCCTTCTACGAGCAGTACTTC.

This clonotype was recorded once. The chain uses TRBV5-4 and TRBJ2-1; TRBD1 is a possible D gene (6 bases). V lost 3 bases and J lost 2, with 15 bases in between. This CDR3 region has 16 residues. Germline V gives CDR1 SGHNT, CDR2 YYREEE (reference sequence). This CDR3 is CASSSLGRGPYNEQFF. CDR3 coding DNA: TGTGCCAGCAGCTCCCTAGGCAGGGGACCCTACAATGAGCAGTTCTTC.

This clonotype was detected many times. The chain is built from TRBV10-3 and TRBJ1-4, with TRBD1 as a possible D gene (6 bases). Germline assignment: CDR1 ENHRY and CDR2 SYGVKD. Trimming removed 3 bases from V and 8 bases from J, with 16 bases in between. The CDR3 sequence is 15 residues long. This chain's CDR3 is CAISDPARGKEKLFF. In nucleotides, the CDR3 is TGTGCCATCAGTGACCCCGCCAGGGGTAAAGAAAAACTGTTTTTT.

The chain is built from TRBV29-1 and TRBJ1-5; TRBD1 aligns across 9 bases. This CDR3 is built from 13 residues. From germline, CDR1 is SQVTM and CDR2 ANQGSEA. The J segment lost 9 bases and the V segment lost 7 bases, leaving 10 bases of the junction unmatched. The DNA of the CDR3 is TGCAGCGCCGGGACAGGGAGAGAGAGGCCCCAGCATTTT. It codes for CSAGTGRERPQHF.

This clonotype was detected a few times. The chain links TRBV7-2 to TRBJ2-3; D is ambiguous. Germline values: CDR1 SGHTA, CDR2 FQGNSA. V gave up 1 base and J gave up 2 bases, with 7 bases separating them. The CDR3 is 14 amino acids. CDR3 nucleotides: TGTGCCAGCAGCTTAGGGGTAGTCACAGATACGCAGTATTTT. This encodes CASSLGVVTDTQYF.

V is TRBV27 and J is TRBJ1-6; D perhaps matches TRBD1 (6 bases). The CDR3 runs to 15 residues. The germline CDR1 and CDR2 sequences are MNHEY and SMNVEV (reference sequence). V was pared by 3 bases and J by 10 bases, with 16 bases between. CDR3 sequence (DNA): TGTGCCAGCAGTTTCAACACAGGGACTGGATCACCCCTCCACTTT. Its protein product is CASSFNTGTGSPLHF.

This sequence joins TRBV12-3 or TRBV12-4 and TRBJ2-7, with D possibly matching TRBD2 (6 bases). The CDR3 has 15 amino acids. V shed 6 bases and J shed 2 bases, with 17 bases lying between them. For the CDR3, the DNA is TGTGCCAGCAGCCGGGGGTCCTCAGAACCCTACGAGCAGTACTTC. This sequence encodes CASSRGSSEPYEQYF.

This clonotype was seen repeatedly, ten times or more. The rearrangement joins TRBV5-1 to TRBJ2-2, with TRBD1 as a possible D gene (6 bases). Germline-derived CDR1 and CDR2 are SGHRS and YFSETQ. V lost 0 bases and J lost 1, with 10 bases in between. The CDR3 runs 16 residues. This CDR3 reads CASSLDTGRNTGELFF. The CDR3 region has the DNA TGCGCCAGCAGCTTGGACACAGGGAGGAACACCGGGGAGCTGTTTTTT.

This clonotype was seen more than once but under ten times. This chain links TRBV10-3 with TRBJ1-1; D remains ambiguous. Trimming removed 10 bases from V and 1 base from J, with 13 bases in between. CDR1 is ENHRY, CDR2 SYGVKD, per germline. There are 13 residues in the CDR3. CDR3 residues: CATADQPNTEAFF. In DNA, the CDR3 is TGTGCCACCGCCGACCAGCCGAACACTGAAGCTTTCTTT.

This clonotype was counted at least ten times. The chain carries TRBV28 and TRBJ1-5, with D uncertain. The CDR3 spans 16 residues. Germline CDR1 reads MDHEN; CDR2 reads SYDVKM. Trimming took 1 base from V and 2 from J, leaving 12 bases between them. CDR3 sequence: CASSLYAAEGNQPQHF. In DNA, the CDR3 is TGTGCCAGCAGTTTATATGCCGCCGAAGGCAATCAGCCCCAGCATTTT.

This clonotype has at least ten counts. V gene TRBV30 combines with J gene TRBJ2-5; TRBD1 is a possible D gene (5 bases). The CDR3 covers 14 residues. Germline V gene sequence: CDR1 GTSNPN, CDR2 SVGIG (reference sequence). Trimming took off 2 bases at V and 2 bases at J, with 12 bases between the two ends. The CDR3 DNA reads as TGTGCCTGGAGTCTCAACAGGCTTCAAGAGACCCAGTACTTC. Translation gives CAWSLNRLQETQYF.

The table lists this clonotype with many counts. The gene calls are TRBV12-3 or TRBV12-4 and TRBJ2-5; weak D call: TRBD2 (6 bases). The V gene lost 6 bases and the J gene lost 4 bases, with 15 bases spanning the gap. The CDR3 extends over 14 amino acids. The CDR3 protein is CASSRGAGVETQYF. The CDR3 DNA is TGTGCCAGCAGCCGCGGGGCGGGTGTAGAGACCCAGTACTTC.

The chain has TRBV12-3 or TRBV12-4 and TRBJ2-3; 9 bases map to TRBD2. Trimming cost V 2 bases and J 9 bases; bases outside gene matches: 18. The CDR3 has 18 residues. CDR3 coding DNA: TGTGCCAGCAGTTTATTGTGGCCTGCCAGCGGGAGGCAGAGGACGCAGTATTTT. This codes for CASSLLWPASGRQRTQYF.

The chain couples TRBV24-1 to TRBJ2-3; D may be TRBD1 (6 bases). V was shortened by 6 bases and J by 8 bases, with 14 bases between the two germline ends. The length of the CDR3 is 13 residues. Germline CDR1 KGHDR, CDR2 SFDVKD. In nucleotides, the CDR3 is TGTGCCACCAGTCCACCAGGGGAAGGTACGCAGTATTTT. Its protein product is CATSPPGEGTQYF.

This clonotype occurred many times. The chain is built from TRBV18 and TRBJ2-7, with TRBD1 as a possible D gene (6 bases). From germline, CDR1 is KGHSH and CDR2 LQKENI. The CDR3 totals 14 residues. Deletions cut 3 bases from V and 3 bases from J, with 12 bases between. For the CDR3, the DNA is TGTGCCAGCTCACCCCAGGGGCGCCGCTACGAGCAGTACTTC. This translates into CASSPQGRRYEQYF.

The gene calls are TRBV28 and TRBJ1-3; D remains ambiguous. The CDR3 is made up of 15 amino acids. CDR1 and CDR2 from the germline V gene are MDHEN and SYDVKM. V dropped 2 bases and J dropped 0 bases, with 8 bases sitting between them. In nucleotides, the CDR3 is TGTGCCAGCAGTTTAGGCACAGCCTCTGGAAACACCATATATTTT. Encoded protein: CASSLGTASGNTIYF.

This clonotype was observed at least ten times. The chain couples TRBV28 to TRBJ2-7, with D possibly called TRBD1 or TRBD2 (6 bases each). Germline V gene lookup returns CDR1 MDHEN and CDR2 SYDVKM. This CDR3 has 15 residues. Trimming took off 3 bases at V and 6 bases at J, with 18 bases between the two ends. CDR3 bases: TGTGCCAGCAGTTTGAGACCAAACAGGGACTCCGAGCAGTACTTC. It is translated as CASSLRPNRDSEQYF.

This clonotype showed up many times. The DNA for the CDR3 is TGTGCCACCCGAGGTCTTCGACAGCCCCAGCATTTT. Its translation is CATRGLRQPQHF. The rearrangement links TRBV15 to TRBJ1-5; D not resolved. CDR1 is LNHNV and CDR2 is YYDKDF in the germline V gene (reference sequence). The CDR3 covers 12 residues. V dropped 8 bases and J dropped 7 bases, with 12 bases sitting between them.

The table lists this clonotype with many counts. The rearrangement links TRBV6-1 to TRBJ2-3, with D unclear. V was clipped by 7 bases and J by 0 bases, with 5 bases between them. The CDR3 is 12 residues long. CDR1 and CDR2 (germline): MNHNS, SASEGT. This CDR3 is CASKQSTDTQYF. DNA of the CDR3: TGTGCCAGCAAACAGAGCACAGATACGCAGTATTTT.

This clonotype was counted ten times or more. This chain uses TRBV12-3 or TRBV12-4 with TRBJ1-2, with D perhaps matching TRBD1 (6 bases). V was clipped by 6 bases and J by 4 bases, with 9 bases between them. The CDR3 contains 12 residues. CDR3: CASSSDSYGYTF. The CDR3 region has the DNA TGTGCCAGCAGCTCGGACAGCTATGGCTACACCTTC.

As for this clonotype: A much larger clone lies one base from this, so it may be a read error. V is TRBV28 and J is TRBJ2-3, with D tentatively TRBD2 (5 bases). CDR3 length: 15 residues. CDR1 is MDHEN, CDR2 SYDVKM, per germline. CDR3 protein: CATLGQPPSTETQYF. CDR3 nucleotide sequence: TGTGCCACCCTAGGGCAGCCTCCTAGCACAGAAACGCAGTATTTT.

This rearrangement joins TRBV9 to TRBJ2-7; D may be TRBD2 (5 bases). CDR1 and CDR2 (germline): SGDLS, YYNGEE. V shed 2 bases and J shed 4 bases, with 16 bases lying between them. The CDR3 has 15 residues. The CDR3 coding sequence is TGTGCCAGCAGCGTGGGAGTCCTAGACAAGTACGAGCAGTACTTC. It is translated as CASSVGVLDKYEQYF.